The sequence of this T cell receptor beta chain was determined in a study of early T cells in non-severe SARS-CoV-2 infection. Study in general: Bulk RNA isolated from unsorted whole blood underwent sequencing; chains were not paired.

There are 14 residues in the CDR3. V lost 0 bases to trimming and J lost 3 bases, with 10 bases between them. Germline V gene lookup returns CDR1 SGHRS and CDR2 YFSETQ. Attached unique molecular identifiers marked individual cDNA molecules. Using its own MiXCR run on the 5' RACE reads, TCRdb lists one record per CDR3 protein. Among approximately 42,000 distinct CDR3 sequences listed, 5.5% to 6.5% were seen once. Sequenced input: whole blood. This receptor was taken from an adult who was a healthcare worker with PCR-confirmed SARS-CoV-2 infection or an uninfected control (not recorded which). This rearrangement joins TRBV5-1 to TRBJ2-7; the D is unclear. The CDR3 is CASSLEAFSYEQYF. The DNA for the CDR3 is TGCGCCAGCAGCTTGGAGGCCTTCAGCTACGAGCAGTACTTC.